The clone carrying this T cell receptor beta chain was seen a single time. Its antigen is unknown. TCRdb's table, derived via immunoSEQ multiplex PCR, lists solely in-frame clones and lacks some. The sample records approximately 1,500,000 clones, roughly 96% being singletons. Splitting the CD4+ cells yielded a CD45RA+ naive subset and a CD45RA-negative memory subset. This sample was included in a study of shared clonotypes between healthy human individuals. Study findings and constraints: Among the subsets, naive ones generally showed larger estimated richness than memory ones. Clonotypes that were shared across a handful of donors made up roughly 5.2% of naive CD4 clonotypes. Blood was the sole source, and tissue repertoires probably differ.

Germline CDR1 and CDR2: MDHEN and SYDVKM. V dropped 4 bases and J dropped 2 bases, with 6 bases sitting between them. The CDR3 extends over 13 amino acids. This sequence was found in a young man in good health. Sequencing was done on a sample of naive CD4+ T cells sorted from blood. This sample's subset: CD45RA+ positively selected. This chain joins TRBV28 and TRBJ1-3; D remains unclear. The CDR3 bases are TGTGCCAGCAGTTATAACACTGGAAACACCATATATTTT. This sequence encodes CASSYNTGNTIYF.